The 11 T cell receptor beta chains in this list originate from one sample, sequenced in a study of response to subunit inactivated influenza vaccine. Via MiXCR, TCRdb re-called the RT-PCR reads, giving one row per CDR3 protein. The repertoire includes more than 550,000 distinct CDR3 sequences, about 12% of them detected once, and roughly a tenth sits in the top ten. The material sequenced was PBMCs from blood, taken on the day of vaccination. The receptors derive from a man between 45 and 60 years old who received an inactivated influenza vaccine.

This clonotype has ten or more counts. This sequence joins TRBV7-2 and TRBJ2-3; D remains unclear. Per the germline V gene, CDR1 is SGHTA and CDR2 is FQGNSA. The CDR3 is 16 amino acids. V lost 2 bases to trimming and J lost 2 bases, with 14 bases between them. The CDR3 loop is CASSLQALDPTDTQYF. The CDR3 DNA sequence: TGTGCCAGCAGCTTACAGGCTCTAGACCCCACAGATACGCAGTATTTT.

This sequence joins TRBV5-1 and TRBJ2-7, with 10 bases aligning to TRBD1. Germline V CDR1 and CDR2: SGHRS, YFSETQ. CDR3 length equals 15 residues. Trimming cost V 9 bases and J 2 bases; bases outside gene matches: 11. CDR3 bases: TGCGCCACCACACAATGGACAGGGGGAACCTACGAGCAGTACTTC. This encodes CATTQWTGGTYEQYF.

This clonotype was found a few times. J is TRBJ2-5 and V is TRBV29-1, with 7 bases fitting TRBD2. Germline V gives CDR1 SQVTM, CDR2 ANQGSEA. The CDR3 has 13 residues. The ends lost 4 bases at V and 5 bases at J; junction bases unmatched: 7. The CDR3 DNA reads TGCAGCGTTGGGGGAGGGCCACGGGAGACCCAGTACTTC. It yields the protein CSVGGGPRETQYF.

This chain links TRBV5-1 with TRBJ2-5, with 7 bases fitting TRBD2. The germline V gene has CDR1 SGHRS and CDR2 YFSETQ. The V gene end was trimmed by 1 base and the J gene end by 2 bases; junction bases not matched to a gene: 5. This CDR3 comprises 15 residues. The CDR3 loop reads CASSLSGVGQETQYF. CDR3 nucleotides: TGCGCCAGCAGCTTGAGCGGGGTAGGGCAAGAGACCCAGTACTTC.

Many counts were recorded for this clonotype. The chain carries TRBV4-3 and TRBJ2-2, with D hard to call. CDR3 length: 14 amino acids. CDR1 is LGHNA and CDR2 is YSLEER in the germline V gene. V lost 11 bases, J lost 3 bases, and 16 bases lay in between. The CDR3 region has the DNA TGCGCCTCCACTCCGGGCCTTGACACCGGGGAGCTGTTTTTT. This gives the protein CASTPGLDTGELFF.

The rearrangement joins TRBV5-1 to TRBJ2-3; 11 positions agree with TRBD2. J was trimmed by 5 bases and V by 0 bases; bases with no gene match: 5. The CDR3 is 16 residues long. Germline loops: CDR1 SGHRS, CDR2 YFSETQ. This CDR3 is CASSLAITSGRDTQYF. For the CDR3, the DNA is TGCGCCAGCAGCTTGGCCATAACTAGCGGGAGAGATACGCAGTATTTT.

This clonotype was detected a few times. This sequence joins TRBV15 and TRBJ2-1; 7 nucleotides agree with TRBD1. The CDR3 length is 15 residues. The junction had 6 bases not matched to a gene; V was cut back by 5 bases and J by 2 bases. Germline V gene data show CDR1 as LNHNV and CDR2 as YYDKDF (reference sequence). The CDR3 DNA is TGTGCCACCAGCCACAGGGGCGGACCCTACAATGAGCAGTTCTTC. This encodes CATSHRGGPYNEQFF.

V gene TRBV18 combines with J gene TRBJ2-1; D remains ambiguous. V dropped 2 bases and J dropped 9 bases, with 8 bases sitting between them. The CDR3 totals 12 residues. Germline CDR1 reads KGHSH; CDR2 reads LQKENI. The CDR3 reads CASSPAGFEQFF. The CDR3 DNA is TGTGCCAGCTCACCAGCTGGGTTTGAGCAGTTCTTC.

The chain employs TRBV5-8 and TRBJ2-3, with D maybe TRBD1 (6 bases). The CDR3 length is 14 residues. CDR1 SGHTS and CDR2 YDEGEE come from the germline V gene. Trimming pared 5 bases from V and 2 bases from J, leaving 12 bases between. The CDR3 loop reads CASSSGHNTDTQYF. Written as DNA, the CDR3 is TGTGCCAGCAGTTCGGGACACAACACAGATACGCAGTATTTT.

This clonotype was seen many times. CDR3 nucleotides: TGTGCCAGCAGCCCGCGTGAACGGGAAAATAGCACAGATACGCAGTATTTT. Amino acid sequence: CASSPRERENSTDTQYF. The chain has TRBV7-9 and TRBJ2-3, with D perhaps TRBD2 (5 bases). Germline loops: CDR1 SEHNR, CDR2 FQNEAQ (reference sequence). Trimming pared 5 bases from V and 0 bases from J, leaving 18 bases between. The CDR3 is 17 amino acids. Full variable domain (remainder filled in from reference TRBV7-9 and TRBJ2-3): DTGVSQNPRHKITKRGQNVTFRCDPISEHNRLYWYRQTLGQGPEFLTYFQNEAQLEKSRLLSDRFSAERPKGSFSTLEIQRTEQGDSAMYLCASSPRERENSTDTQYFGPGTRLTVL.

Only a few counts were recorded for this clonotype. The V gene is TRBV5-6, the J gene TRBJ2-7; the D is unclear. The V end was cut by 2 bases, the J end by 0 bases, with 12 bases between. The CDR3 extends over 15 amino acids. Germline values: CDR1 SGHDT, CDR2 YYEEEE. The CDR3 DNA reads TGTGCCAGCAGCTTTCCGGACGGTAGCTCCTACGAGCAGTACTTC. This sequence encodes CASSFPDGSSYEQYF.